One sample yielded the 9 T cell receptor beta chains listed below, sequenced in a study of long-term antiretroviral therapy in people with HIV. It was version v3.0 of the immunoSEQ assay that was run at survey level. TCRdb keeps only in-frame clones here, not all; method: immunoSEQ multiplex PCR. The sample carries approximately 29,000 clones, 80% to 95% recorded once. Specimen: unsorted PBMCs, collected approximately 5.1 years after starting antiretroviral therapy. The receptor set was obtained from a woman aged 40-49 years with HIV.

As DNA, the CDR3 is TGCGCCAGCAGCTTAGGGGACAGGGGGCTGAATGAGCAGTTCTTC. Translated: CASSLGDRGLNEQFF. This chain links TRBV5-1 with TRBJ2-1; 12 positions match TRBD1. The germline V gene encodes CDR1 SGHRS and CDR2 YFSETQ. J was trimmed by 7 bases and V by 2 bases; bases with no gene match: 4. This CDR3 is built from 15 residues.

V usage is TRBV29-1 and J usage is TRBJ2-3; D is perhaps TRBD1 (5 bases). CDR1 is SQVTM and CDR2 is ANQGSEA in the germline V gene. This CDR3 is built from 15 residues. V was cut by 4 bases and J by 0 bases, with 14 bases left in between. The CDR3 nucleotides are TGCAGCGTTGTTCCGGCAGGGCCTAGCACAGATACGCAGTATTTT. Protein sequence: CSVVPAGPSTDTQYF.

This chain uses TRBV4-2 with TRBJ1-5, with 7 bases fitting TRBD1. The CDR3 has 16 amino acids. Germline values: CDR1 LGHNA, CDR2 YNFKEQ. V lost 1 base to trimming and J lost 5 bases; unmatched junction nucleotides: 8. The CDR3 region has the DNA TGTGCCAGCAGCCAAGGTCCCGGACAGGAAGATCAGCCCCAGCATTTT. This codes for CASSQGPGQEDQPQHF.

The rearrangement uses TRBV10-3 and TRBJ2-1, with a possible D match to TRBD1 (5 bases). The germline gives CDR1 ENHRY, CDR2 SYGVKD. The CDR3 has 15 amino acids. Trimming shortened V by 2 bases and J by 0 bases, and 8 bases separated the two germline ends. CDR3 sequence: CAISETGGSYNEQFF. The CDR3, as DNA: TGTGCCATCAGTGAGACAGGCGGCTCCTACAATGAGCAGTTCTTC.

The rearrangement joins TRBV15 to TRBJ2-7; 8 bases align to TRBD2. Trimming cost V 4 bases and J 5 bases; bases outside gene matches: 16. This CDR3 region has 17 residues. From germline, CDR1 is LNHNV and CDR2 YYDKDF (reference sequence). The CDR3 region is CATSTPPGLVYKNEQYF. The DNA for the CDR3 is TGTGCCACCAGCACCCCTCCGGGACTAGTCTACAAGAACGAGCAGTACTTC. The whole variable domain, filled in from reference TRBV15 and TRBJ2-7, reads DAMVIQNPRYQVTQFGKPVTLSCSQTLNHNVMYWYQQKSSQAPKLLFHYYDKDFNNEADTPDNFQSRRPNTSFCFLDIRSPGLGDTAMYLCATSTPPGLVYKNEQYFGPGTRLTVT.

For the CDR3, the DNA is TGTGCCAGCACCGACGGGTTTTGGCAGTATTTT. Its protein product is CASTDGFWQYF. The genes are TRBV6-5 and TRBJ2-3; D gene uncertain. Germline CDR1 MNHEY, CDR2 SVGAGI. The length of the CDR3 is 11 residues. Between the trimmed V and J ends, which lost 7 bases and 11 bases, there was a span of 13 bases.

The genes are TRBV5-8 and TRBJ2-5, with D perhaps TRBD1 or TRBD2 (5 bases each). Looked up from germline, CDR1 is SGHTS and CDR2 is YDEGEE. This CDR3 contains 13 residues. V was clipped by 5 bases and J by 4 bases, with 12 bases between them. As DNA, the CDR3 is TGTGCCAGCAGGGTTCCCGGGGCAGAGACCCAGTACTTC. Translation gives CASRVPGAETQYF. The whole variable domain, remainder taken from reference TRBV5-8 and TRBJ2-5, is EAGVTQSPTHLIKTRGQQATLRCSPISGHTSVYWYQQALGLGLQFLLWYDEGEERNRGNFPPRFSGRQFPNYSSELNVNALELEDSALYLCASRVPGAETQYFGPGTRLLVL.

About this clone: Other DNA sequences from this sample encode an identical CDR3 as well. This chain joins TRBV11-2 and TRBJ2-7; D remains unclear. The germline V gene encodes CDR1 SGHAT and CDR2 FQNNGV. This CDR3 region has 12 residues. The V and J ends lost 1 base and 6 bases respectively, with 7 bases between them. As DNA, the CDR3 is TGTGCCAGCAGCTTAGGGGGATTCGAGCAGTACTTC. It is translated as CASSLGGFEQYF. Looking up the rest from reference TRBV11-2 and TRBJ2-7 gives the full variable domain: EAGVAQSPRYKIIEKRQSVAFWCNPISGHATLYWYQQILGQGPKLLIQFQNNGVVDDSQLPKDRFSAERLKGVDSTLKIQPAKLEDSAVYLCASSLGGFEQYFGPGTRLTVT.

The chain links TRBV2 to TRBJ1-4, with no clear D. Germline loops: CDR1 SNHLY, CDR2 FYNNEI. Trimming left V 4 bases short and J 8 bases short, with 8 bases between. This CDR3 contains 12 residues. Here the CDR3 DNA reads TGTGCCAGCAGTGCTAGGTACGAAAAACTGTTTTTT. It codes for CASSARYEKLFF.